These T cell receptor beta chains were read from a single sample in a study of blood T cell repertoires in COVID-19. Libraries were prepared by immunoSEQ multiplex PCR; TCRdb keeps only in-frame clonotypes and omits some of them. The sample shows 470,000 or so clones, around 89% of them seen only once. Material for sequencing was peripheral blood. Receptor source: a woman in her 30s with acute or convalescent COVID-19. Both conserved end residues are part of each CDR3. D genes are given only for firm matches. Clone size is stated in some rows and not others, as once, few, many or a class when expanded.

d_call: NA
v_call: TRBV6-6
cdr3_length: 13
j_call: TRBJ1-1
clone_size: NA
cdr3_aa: CASSYSKNTEAFF
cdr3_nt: TGTGCCAGCAGTTACTCCAAGAACACTGAAGCTTTCTTT

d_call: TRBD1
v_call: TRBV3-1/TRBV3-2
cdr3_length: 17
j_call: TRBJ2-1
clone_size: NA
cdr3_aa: CASSQDRGTGYGDEQFF
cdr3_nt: TGTGCCAGCAGCCAAGATCGCGGGACAGGATATGGGGATGAGCAGTTCTTC

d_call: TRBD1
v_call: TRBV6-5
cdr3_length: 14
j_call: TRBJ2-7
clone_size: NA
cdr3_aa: CASSRTGSRDEQYF
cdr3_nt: TGTGCCAGCAGCAGGACAGGGTCTCGGGACGAGCAGTACTTC

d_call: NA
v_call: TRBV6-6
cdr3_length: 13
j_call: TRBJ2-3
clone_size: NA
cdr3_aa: CARKGAGTDTQYF
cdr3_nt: TGTGCCAGAAAAGGGGCTGGGACAGATACGCAGTATTTT

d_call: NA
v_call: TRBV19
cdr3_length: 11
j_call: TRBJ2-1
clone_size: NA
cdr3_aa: CASSTYNEQFF
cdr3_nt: TGTGCCAGTAGTACTTACAATGAGCAGTTCTTC

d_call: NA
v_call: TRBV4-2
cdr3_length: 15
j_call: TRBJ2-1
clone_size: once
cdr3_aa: CASSPSPDSYNEQFF
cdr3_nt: TGTGCCAGCAGCCCATCACCCGACAGTTACAATGAGCAGTTCTTC

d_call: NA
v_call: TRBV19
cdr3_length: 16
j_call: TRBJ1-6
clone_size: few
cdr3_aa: CASSIRFAGVSSPLHF
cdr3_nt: TGTGCCAGTAGTATTAGGTTCGCAGGGGTGTCTTCACCCCTCCACTTT

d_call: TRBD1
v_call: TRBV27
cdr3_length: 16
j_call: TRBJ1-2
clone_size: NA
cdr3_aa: CASSSKTGEYNYGYTF
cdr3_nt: TGTGCCAGCAGTTCAAAGACAGGGGAGTATAACTATGGCTACACCTTC

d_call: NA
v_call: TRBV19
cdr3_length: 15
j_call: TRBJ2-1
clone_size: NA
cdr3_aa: CASSIGRGSYIEQFF
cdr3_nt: TGTGCCAGTAGTATTGGACGGGGGTCCTACATTGAGCAGTTCTTC

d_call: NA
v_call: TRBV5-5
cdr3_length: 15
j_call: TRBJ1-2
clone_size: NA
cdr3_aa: CASSLAGLNNYGYTF
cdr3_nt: TGTGCCAGCAGCTTGGCAGGGCTTAATAACTATGGCTACACCTTC